This TCR beta chain was captured in a study of resident and recirculating memory T cells in vitiligo. For the study at large: Epidermis came from shave biopsies of lesional and nonlesional sites, plus PBMCs.

CDR1 is SGHVS and CDR2 is FQNEAQ in the germline V gene. The CDR3 length is 15 residues. Trimming took 1 base from V and 8 from J; bases not matched to a gene: 6. General study findings and limits: TCR sequences were not conserved across biopsy sites or patients.

Remarks on this clone: Its matching antigen is unknown.

The method was immunoSEQ multiplex PCR; TCRdb's version includes in-frame clones alone and lacks a portion of them. The table includes more than 65,000 clones, just over 90% detected once. This clonotype was sampled from a male donor with vitiligo. The rearrangement joins TRBV7-8 to TRBJ2-3; 10 bases match TRBD2. The sequenced sample consisted of blood. CDR3 protein: CASSLGLAGESTQYF. The CDR3 nucleotides read TGTGCCAGCAGCTTAGGGCTAGCGGGGGAAAGTACGCAGTATTTT.